Below, 2 T cell receptor beta chains from the same sample are listed, as sequenced in a study of T cell repertoires in cytomegalovirus infection. No antigen has been identified for these receptors. TCRdb called the reads again in MiXCR, with one record for every CDR3 protein. The sample carries 700,000 to 850,000 distinct CDR3 sequences, approximately 30% recorded once. The starting material was cultured CD8+ T cells from PBMCs, obtained from culture after CMV antigen stimulation. These receptors were taken from a human donor in good health (CMV status not recorded). Some clones in this sample may be carry-over from other donors' samples.

A few counts support this clonotype. The rearrangement joins TRBV28 to TRBJ2-7; D might be TRBD1 (5 bases). V was clipped by 2 bases and J by 5 bases, with 16 bases between them. CDR1 MDHEN and CDR2 SYDVKM come from the germline V gene. CDR3 length: 15 amino acids. CDR3 region: CASSLEVNPRDEQYF. For the CDR3, the DNA is TGTGCCAGCAGTTTAGAGGTTAACCCCAGGGACGAGCAGTACTTC.

This chain connects TRBV27 to TRBJ1-3; no clear D gene. The CDR3 extends over 14 amino acids. Germline assignment: CDR1 MNHEY and CDR2 SMNVEV (reference sequence). Trimming removed 11 bases at V and 1 base at J, with 15 bases between. The CDR3 is CASSSRNSGNTIYF. For the CDR3, the DNA is TGTGCCTCCAGCAGTAGGAATTCTGGAAACACCATATATTTT.